This TCR beta chain was profiled in a study of T cells in Graves' hyperthyroidism and ophthalmopathy. The table lists this clonotype with many counts. Its matching antigen is unknown. Looked up from germline, CDR1 is MNHEY and CDR2 is SMNVEV (reference sequence). V shed 3 bases, J shed 8 bases, and the junction held 4 bases outside the gene matches. The CDR3 runs 14 residues. The study, taken as a whole, reports: The model forecast ophthalmopathy, anticipating it by a median about 6.5 months before onset.

Amplification of TCR beta CDR3 regions was performed using RNA transcripts as template. With the HTBI primer set, the TCR CDR3 went through a first round of RT-PCR. TCRdb called the multiplex PCR reads again in MiXCR, with one record for every CDR3 protein. The table lists approximately 270,000 distinct CDR3 sequences, 14% to 15% of them singletons. Hyperthyroidism had been newly diagnosed in patients aged 18 to 65, and its duration was under 2 months. Clinical symptoms, serum thyroxine, TRAb, thyroid ultrasound and orbital computed tomography established diagnosis. The source of the PBMCs was 10 ml of fresh peripheral blood.

The sequenced material came from blood. The TCR was taken from a woman aged 40 to 49 with Graves' hyperthyroidism that later progressed to Graves' ophthalmopathy. The rearrangement joins TRBV27 to TRBJ1-3; 10 nucleotides line up with TRBD1. The CDR3 protein is CASSFRTGGYTIYF. DNA for the CDR3: TGTGCCAGCAGTTTTCGGACAGGGGGATACACCATATATTTT.